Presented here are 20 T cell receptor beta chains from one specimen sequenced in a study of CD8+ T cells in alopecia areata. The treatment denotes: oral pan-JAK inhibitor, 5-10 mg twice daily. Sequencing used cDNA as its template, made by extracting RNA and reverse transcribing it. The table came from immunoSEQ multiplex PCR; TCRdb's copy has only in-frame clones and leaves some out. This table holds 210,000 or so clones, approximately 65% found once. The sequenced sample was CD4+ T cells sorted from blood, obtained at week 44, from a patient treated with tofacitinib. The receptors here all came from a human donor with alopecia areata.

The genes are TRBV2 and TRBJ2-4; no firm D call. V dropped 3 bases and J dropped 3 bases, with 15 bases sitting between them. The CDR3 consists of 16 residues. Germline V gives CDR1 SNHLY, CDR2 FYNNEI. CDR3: CASSDGRLSYKNIQYF. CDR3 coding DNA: TGTGCCAGCAGTGATGGGCGACTTTCCTACAAAAACATTCAGTACTTC. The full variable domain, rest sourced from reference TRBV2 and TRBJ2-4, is EPEVTQTPSHQVTQMGQEVILRCVPISNHLYFYWYRQILGQKVEFLVSFYNNEISEKSEIFDDQFSVERPDGSNFTLKIRSTKLEDSAMYFCASSDGRLSYKNIQYFGAGTRLSVL.

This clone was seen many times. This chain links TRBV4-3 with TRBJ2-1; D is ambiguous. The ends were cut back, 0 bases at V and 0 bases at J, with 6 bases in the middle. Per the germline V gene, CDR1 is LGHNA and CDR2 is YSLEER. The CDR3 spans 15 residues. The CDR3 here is CASSQEVSSYNEQFF. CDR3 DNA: TGCGCCAGCAGCCAAGAAGTAAGCTCCTACAATGAGCAGTTCTTC.

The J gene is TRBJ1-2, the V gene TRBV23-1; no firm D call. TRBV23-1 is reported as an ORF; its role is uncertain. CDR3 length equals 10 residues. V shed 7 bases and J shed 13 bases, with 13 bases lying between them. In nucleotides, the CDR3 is TGCGCCAGCATTACACGGTTGTTCACCTTC. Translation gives CASITRLFTF.

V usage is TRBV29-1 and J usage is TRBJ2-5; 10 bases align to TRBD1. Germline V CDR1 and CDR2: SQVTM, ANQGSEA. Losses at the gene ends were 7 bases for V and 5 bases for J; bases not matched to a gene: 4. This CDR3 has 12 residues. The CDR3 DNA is TGCAGCGGACAGGGGGCCGAGGAGACCCAGTACTTC. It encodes CSGQGAEETQYF.

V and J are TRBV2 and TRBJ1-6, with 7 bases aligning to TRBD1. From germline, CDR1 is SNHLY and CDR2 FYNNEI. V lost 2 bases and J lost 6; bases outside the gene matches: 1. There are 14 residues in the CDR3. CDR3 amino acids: CASSEWDSNSPLHF. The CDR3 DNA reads TGTGCCAGCAGTGAATGGGACAGTAATTCACCCCTCCACTTT.

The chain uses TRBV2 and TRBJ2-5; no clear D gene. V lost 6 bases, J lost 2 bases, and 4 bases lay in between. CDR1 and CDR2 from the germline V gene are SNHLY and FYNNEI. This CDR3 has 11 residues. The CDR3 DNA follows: TGTGCCAGCAGGGTTCAAGAGACCCAGTACTTC. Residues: CASRVQETQYF.

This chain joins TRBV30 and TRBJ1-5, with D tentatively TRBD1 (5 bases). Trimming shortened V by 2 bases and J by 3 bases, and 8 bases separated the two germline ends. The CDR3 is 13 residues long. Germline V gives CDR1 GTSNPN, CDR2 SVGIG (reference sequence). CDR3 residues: CAWSRGANQPQHF. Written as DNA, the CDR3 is TGTGCCTGGAGTAGGGGCGCCAATCAGCCCCAGCATTTT.

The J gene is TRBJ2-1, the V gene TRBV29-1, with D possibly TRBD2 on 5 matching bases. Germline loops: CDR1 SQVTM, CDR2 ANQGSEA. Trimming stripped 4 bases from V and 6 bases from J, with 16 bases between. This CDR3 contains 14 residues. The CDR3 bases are TGCAGCGTTGCCGGGATCTCGGGGATCAATGAGCAGTTCTTC. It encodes CSVAGISGINEQFF.

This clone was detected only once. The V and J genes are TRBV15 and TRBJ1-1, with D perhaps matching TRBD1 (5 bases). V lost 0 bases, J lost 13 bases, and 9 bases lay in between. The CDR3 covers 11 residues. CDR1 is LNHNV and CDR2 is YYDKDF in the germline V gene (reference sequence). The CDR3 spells CATSREGPNFF. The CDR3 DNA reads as TGTGCCACCAGCAGAGAGGGACCTAATTTCTTT.

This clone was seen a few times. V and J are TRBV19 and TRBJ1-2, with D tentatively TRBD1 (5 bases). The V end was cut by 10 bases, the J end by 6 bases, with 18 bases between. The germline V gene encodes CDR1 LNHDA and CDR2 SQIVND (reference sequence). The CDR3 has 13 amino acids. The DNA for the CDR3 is TGTGCCACTGAGGGACCCCTATCCAATGGCTACACCTTC. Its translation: CATEGPLSNGYTF. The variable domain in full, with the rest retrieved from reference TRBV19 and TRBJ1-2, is DGGITQSPKYLFRKEGQNVTLSCEQNLNHDAMYWYRQDPGQGLRLIYYSQIVNDFQKGDIAEGYSVSREKKESFPLTVTSAQKNPTAFYLCATEGPLSNGYTFGSGTRLTVV.

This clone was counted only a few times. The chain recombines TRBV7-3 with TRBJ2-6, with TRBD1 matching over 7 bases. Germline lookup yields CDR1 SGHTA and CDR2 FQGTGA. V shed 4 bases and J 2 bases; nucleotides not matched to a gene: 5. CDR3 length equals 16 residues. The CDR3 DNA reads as TGTGCCAGCAGCTCACAGGGGACAACTGGGGCCAACGTCCTGACTTTC. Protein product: CASSSQGTTGANVLTF.

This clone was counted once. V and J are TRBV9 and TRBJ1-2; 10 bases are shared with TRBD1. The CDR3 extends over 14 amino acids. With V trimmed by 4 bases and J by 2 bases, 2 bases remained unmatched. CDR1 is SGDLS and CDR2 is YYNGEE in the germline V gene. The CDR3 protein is CASSRTGGNYGYTF. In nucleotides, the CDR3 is TGTGCCAGCAGCAGGACAGGGGGGAACTATGGCTACACCTTC. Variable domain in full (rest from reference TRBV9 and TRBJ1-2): DSGVTQTPKHLITATGQRVTLRCSPRSGDLSVYWYQQSLDQGLQFLIQYYNGEERAKGNILERFSAQQFPDLHSELNLSSLELGDSALYFCASSRTGGNYGYTFGSGTRLTVV.

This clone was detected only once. The CDR3 DNA sequence: TGTGCCAGCAGACCAAGCGGGGAAGAGACCCAGTACTTC. Protein: CASRPSGEETQYF. The chain has TRBV6-1 and TRBJ2-5; TRBD2 agrees at 7 bases. The length of the CDR3 is 13 residues. Losses at the gene ends were 6 bases for V and 3 bases for J; bases not matched to a gene: 4. Germline CDR1 MNHNS, CDR2 SASEGT.

CDR3 sequence (DNA): TGTGCCAGCAGCAATTCTGGCGGCAAGACCTACGAGCAGTACTTC. This gives the protein CASSNSGGKTYEQYF. The V gene is TRBV7-2, the J gene TRBJ2-7; D remains ambiguous. Germline CDR1 reads SGHTA; CDR2 reads FQGNSA. Trimming took 5 bases from V and 2 from J, leaving 16 bases between them. This CDR3 spans 15 amino acids. The whole variable domain, filled in from reference TRBV7-2 and TRBJ2-7, reads GAGVSQSPSNKVTEKGKDVELRCDPISGHTALYWYRQSLGQGLEFLIYFQGNSAPDKSGLPSDRFSAERTGGSVSTLTIQRTQQEDSAVYLCASSNSGGKTYEQYFGPGTRLTVT.

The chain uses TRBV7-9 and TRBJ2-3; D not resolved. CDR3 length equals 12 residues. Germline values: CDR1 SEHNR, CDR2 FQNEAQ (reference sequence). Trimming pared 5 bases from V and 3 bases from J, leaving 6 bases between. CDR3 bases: TGTGCCAGCAGCGCCTTGACAGATACGCAGTATTTT. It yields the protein CASSALTDTQYF.

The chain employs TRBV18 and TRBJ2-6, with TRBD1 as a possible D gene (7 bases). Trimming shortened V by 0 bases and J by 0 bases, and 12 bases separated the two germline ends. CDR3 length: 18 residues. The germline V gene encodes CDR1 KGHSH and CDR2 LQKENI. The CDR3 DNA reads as TGTGCCAGCTCACCACCCCGCAGGGGGGACTCTGGGGCCAACGTCCTGACTTTC. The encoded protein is CASSPPRRGDSGANVLTF.

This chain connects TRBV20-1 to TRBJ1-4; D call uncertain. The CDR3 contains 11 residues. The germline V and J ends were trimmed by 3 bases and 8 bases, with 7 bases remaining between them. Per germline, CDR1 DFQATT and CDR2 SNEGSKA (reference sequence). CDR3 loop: CSASVWEKLFF. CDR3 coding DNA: TGCAGTGCTAGCGTTTGGGAAAAACTGTTTTTT.

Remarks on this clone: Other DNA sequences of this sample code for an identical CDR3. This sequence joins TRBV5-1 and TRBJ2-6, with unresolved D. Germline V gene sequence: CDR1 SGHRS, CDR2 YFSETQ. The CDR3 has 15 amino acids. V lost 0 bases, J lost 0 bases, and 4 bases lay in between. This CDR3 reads CASSLESSGANVLTF. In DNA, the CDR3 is TGCGCCAGCAGCTTGGAGAGCTCTGGGGCCAACGTCCTGACTTTC.

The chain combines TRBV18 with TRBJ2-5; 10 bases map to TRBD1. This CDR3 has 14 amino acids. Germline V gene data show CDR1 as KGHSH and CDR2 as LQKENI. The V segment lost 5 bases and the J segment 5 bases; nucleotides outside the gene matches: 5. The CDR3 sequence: CASSSGTGDETQYF. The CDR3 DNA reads TGTGCCAGCTCATCCGGGACAGGGGATGAGACCCAGTACTTC.

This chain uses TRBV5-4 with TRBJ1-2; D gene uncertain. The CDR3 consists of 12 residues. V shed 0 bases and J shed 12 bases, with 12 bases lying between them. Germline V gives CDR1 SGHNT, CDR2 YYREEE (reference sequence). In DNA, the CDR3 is TGTGCCAGCAGCTTGGGCGGGCCTCCTGACACCTTC. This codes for CASSLGGPPDTF.